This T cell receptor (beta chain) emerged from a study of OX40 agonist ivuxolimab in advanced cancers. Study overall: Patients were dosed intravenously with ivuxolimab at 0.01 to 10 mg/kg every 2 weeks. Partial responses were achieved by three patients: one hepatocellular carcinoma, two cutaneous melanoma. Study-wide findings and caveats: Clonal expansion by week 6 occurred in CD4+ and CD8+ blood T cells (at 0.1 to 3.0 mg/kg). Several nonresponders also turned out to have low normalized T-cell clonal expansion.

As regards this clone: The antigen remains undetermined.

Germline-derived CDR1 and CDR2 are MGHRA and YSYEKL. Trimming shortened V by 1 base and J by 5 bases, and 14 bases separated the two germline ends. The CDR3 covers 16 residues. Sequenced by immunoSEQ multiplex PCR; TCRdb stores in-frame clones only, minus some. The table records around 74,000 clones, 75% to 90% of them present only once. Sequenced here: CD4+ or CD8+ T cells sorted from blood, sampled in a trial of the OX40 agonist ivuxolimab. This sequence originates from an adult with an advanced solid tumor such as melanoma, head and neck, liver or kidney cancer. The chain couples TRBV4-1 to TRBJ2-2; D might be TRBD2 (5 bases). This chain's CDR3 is CASSQAWGVRTGELFF. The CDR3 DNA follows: TGCGCCAGCAGCCAAGCGTGGGGAGTACGAACCGGGGAGCTGTTTTTT.